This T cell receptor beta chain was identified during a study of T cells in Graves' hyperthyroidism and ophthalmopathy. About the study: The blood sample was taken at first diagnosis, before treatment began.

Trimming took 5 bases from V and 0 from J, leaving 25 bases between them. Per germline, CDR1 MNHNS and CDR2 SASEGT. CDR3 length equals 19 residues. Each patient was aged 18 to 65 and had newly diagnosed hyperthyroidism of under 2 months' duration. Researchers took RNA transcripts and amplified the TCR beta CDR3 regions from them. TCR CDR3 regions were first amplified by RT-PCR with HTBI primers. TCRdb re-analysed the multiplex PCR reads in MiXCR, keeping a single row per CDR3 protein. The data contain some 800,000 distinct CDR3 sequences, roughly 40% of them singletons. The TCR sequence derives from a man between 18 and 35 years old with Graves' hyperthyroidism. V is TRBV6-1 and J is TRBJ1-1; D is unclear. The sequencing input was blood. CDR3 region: CASSPGRSGMDKMNTEAFF. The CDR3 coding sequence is TGTGCCAGCAGTCCCGGGCGATCCGGGATGGATAAGATGAACACTGAAGCTTTCTTT.